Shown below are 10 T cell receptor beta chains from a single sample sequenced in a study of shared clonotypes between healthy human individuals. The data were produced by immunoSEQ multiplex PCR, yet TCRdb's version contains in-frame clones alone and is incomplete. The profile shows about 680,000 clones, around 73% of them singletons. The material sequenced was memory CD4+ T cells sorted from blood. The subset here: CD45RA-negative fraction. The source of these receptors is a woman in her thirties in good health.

The CDR3 loop is CASSLGAGEGYNEQFF. The CDR3, as DNA: TGTGCCAGCAGCTTAGGTGCGGGAGAAGGGTACAATGAGCAGTTCTTC. The rearrangement links TRBV11-3 to TRBJ2-1, with 7 bases lining up with TRBD2. This CDR3 comprises 16 residues. V trimming: 1 base; J trimming: 4 bases; junction bases outside the gene matches: 7. Germline V gene lookup returns CDR1 SGHNT and CDR2 YENEEA. Full variable domain (outside the CDR3, taken from reference TRBV11-3 and TRBJ2-1): EAGVVQSPRYKIIEKKQPVAFWCNPISGHNTLYWYLQNLGQGPELLIRYENEEAVDDSQLPKDRFSAERLKGVDSTLKIQPAELGDSAVYLCASSLGAGEGYNEQFFGPGTRLTVL.

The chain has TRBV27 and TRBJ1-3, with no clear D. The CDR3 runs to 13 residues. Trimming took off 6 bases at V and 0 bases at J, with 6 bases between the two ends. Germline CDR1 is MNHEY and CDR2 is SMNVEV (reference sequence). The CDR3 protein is CASRAVSGNTIYF. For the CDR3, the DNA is TGTGCCAGCAGGGCAGTCTCTGGAAACACCATATATTTT.

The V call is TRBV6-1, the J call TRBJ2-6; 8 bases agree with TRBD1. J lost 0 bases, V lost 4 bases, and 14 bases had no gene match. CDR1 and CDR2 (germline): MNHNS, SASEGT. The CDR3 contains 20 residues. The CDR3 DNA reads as TGTGCCAGCAGTGCAAGACCTACAGGGGGTTTGTACTCTGGGGCCAACGTCCTGACTTTC. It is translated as CASSARPTGGLYSGANVLTF.

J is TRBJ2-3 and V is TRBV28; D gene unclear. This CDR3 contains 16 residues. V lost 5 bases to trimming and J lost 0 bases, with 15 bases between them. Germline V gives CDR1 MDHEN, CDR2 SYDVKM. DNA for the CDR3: TGTGCCAGCAGTGCCCTAGGACGGACCAGCACAGATACGCAGTATTTT. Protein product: CASSALGRTSTDTQYF. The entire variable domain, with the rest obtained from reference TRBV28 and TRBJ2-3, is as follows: DVKVTQSSRYLVKRTGEKVFLECVQDMDHENMFWYRQDPGLGLRLIYFSYDVKMKEKGDIPEGYSVSREKKERFSLILESASTNQTSMYLCASSALGRTSTDTQYFGPGTRLTVL.

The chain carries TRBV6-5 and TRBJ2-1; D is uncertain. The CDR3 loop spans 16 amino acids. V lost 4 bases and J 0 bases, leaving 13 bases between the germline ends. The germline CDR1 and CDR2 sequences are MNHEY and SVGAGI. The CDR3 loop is CASSSGMSSSYNEQFF. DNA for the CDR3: TGTGCCAGCAGTTCCGGTATGAGTTCCTCCTACAATGAGCAGTTCTTC.

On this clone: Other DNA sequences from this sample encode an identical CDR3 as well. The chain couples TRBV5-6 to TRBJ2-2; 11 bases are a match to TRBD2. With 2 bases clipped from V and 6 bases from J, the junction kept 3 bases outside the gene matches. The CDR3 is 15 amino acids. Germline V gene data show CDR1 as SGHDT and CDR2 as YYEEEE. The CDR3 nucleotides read TGTGCCAGCAGCTTACTAGCGGGAGTTGCCGGGGAGCTGTTTTTT. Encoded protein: CASSLLAGVAGELFF.

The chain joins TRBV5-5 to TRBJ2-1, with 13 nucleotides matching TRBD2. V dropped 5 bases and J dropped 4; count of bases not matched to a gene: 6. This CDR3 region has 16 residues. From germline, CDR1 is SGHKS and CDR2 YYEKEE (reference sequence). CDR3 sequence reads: CASRRGLAGAYNEQFF. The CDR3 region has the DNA TGTGCCAGCAGACGCGGACTAGCGGGAGCTTACAATGAGCAGTTCTTC.

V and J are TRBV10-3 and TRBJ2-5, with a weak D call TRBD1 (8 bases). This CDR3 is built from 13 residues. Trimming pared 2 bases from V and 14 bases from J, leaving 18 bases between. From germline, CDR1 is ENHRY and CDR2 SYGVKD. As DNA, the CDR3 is TGTGCCATCAGTGAGGACGTTACAGGGGGGGCCTACTTC. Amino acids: CAISEDVTGGAYF.

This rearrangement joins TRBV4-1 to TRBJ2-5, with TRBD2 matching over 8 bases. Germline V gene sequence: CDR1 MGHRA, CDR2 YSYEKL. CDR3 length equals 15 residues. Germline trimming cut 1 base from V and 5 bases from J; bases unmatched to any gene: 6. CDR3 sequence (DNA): TGCGCCAGCAGCCAAGCCAGCGGGAGTAGGGAGACCCAGTACTTC. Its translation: CASSQASGSRETQYF.

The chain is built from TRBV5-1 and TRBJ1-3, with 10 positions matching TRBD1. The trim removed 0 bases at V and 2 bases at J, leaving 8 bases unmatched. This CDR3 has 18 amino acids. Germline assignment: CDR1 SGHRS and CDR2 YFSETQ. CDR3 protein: CASSLGFPGTGAGNTIYF. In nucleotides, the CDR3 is TGCGCCAGCAGCTTGGGGTTCCCCGGGACAGGGGCTGGAAACACCATATATTTT.